This T cell receptor (beta chain) originates from a study of T-cell reconstitution after alpha-beta-depleted transplantation in children. Overall study findings and caveats: Day-60 TCRbeta diversity that was high in some patients was derived from surviving recipient T cells and thymic progenitors. Expanded graft clones numbering several hundred reportedly gave rise to alpha-beta T cells about two months after transplant. T-cell numbers and diversity, one year after transplant, stemmed largely from T cells that were newly produced.

With 0 bases removed from V and 1 base from J, the gap between germline ends came to 10 bases. The CDR3 runs 15 residues. Per the germline V gene, CDR1 is SGDLS and CDR2 is YYNGEE. The authors prepared the TCRbeta library with unique molecular identifiers. One entry per CDR3 protein results from TCRdb running MiXCR on the PCR reads. Among about 580,000 distinct CDR3 sequences, roughly 24% were seen once, and the ten largest hold 13% to 15%. In regard to this clonotype: Its matching antigen is unknown.

The TCR comes from a boy younger than two who had a stem cell transplant for acute myeloid leukemia, so the T cells may come from the graft donor. The chain employs TRBV9 and TRBJ2-5; D uncertain. Here the sequenced sample was PBMCs, mostly from graft donor cells, taken 360 days after TCRalphabeta/CD19-depleted stem cell transplant. CDR3 region: CASSVATRRQETQYF. The CDR3 coding sequence is TGTGCCAGCAGCGTAGCTACCAGGCGCCAAGAGACCCAGTACTTC. The variable domain in full, with the rest retrieved from reference TRBV9 and TRBJ2-5, is DSGVTQTPKHLITATGQRVTLRCSPRSGDLSVYWYQQSLDQGLQFLIQYYNGEERAKGNILERFSAQQFPDLHSELNLSSLELGDSALYFCASSVATRRQETQYFGPGTRLLVL.